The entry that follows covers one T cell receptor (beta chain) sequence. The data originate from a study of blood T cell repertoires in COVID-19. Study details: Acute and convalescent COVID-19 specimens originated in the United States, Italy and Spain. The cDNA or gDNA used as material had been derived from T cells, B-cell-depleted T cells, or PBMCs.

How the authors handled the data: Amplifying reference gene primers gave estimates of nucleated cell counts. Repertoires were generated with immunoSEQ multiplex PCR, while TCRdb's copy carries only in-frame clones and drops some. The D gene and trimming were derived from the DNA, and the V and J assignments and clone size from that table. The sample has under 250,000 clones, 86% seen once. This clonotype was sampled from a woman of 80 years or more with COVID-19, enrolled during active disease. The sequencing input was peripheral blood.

The CDR3 region has the DNA TGTGCCAGCAGCCTTGGGGGGGGGATAGTTAAGACCCAGTACTTC. Protein: CASSLGGGIVKTQYF. J is TRBJ2-5 and V is TRBV7-2; 7 nucleotides agree with TRBD2. Losses at the gene ends were 5 bases for V and 6 bases for J; bases not matched to a gene: 12. Germline V gives CDR1 SGHTA, CDR2 FQGNSA. The CDR3 spans 15 residues.